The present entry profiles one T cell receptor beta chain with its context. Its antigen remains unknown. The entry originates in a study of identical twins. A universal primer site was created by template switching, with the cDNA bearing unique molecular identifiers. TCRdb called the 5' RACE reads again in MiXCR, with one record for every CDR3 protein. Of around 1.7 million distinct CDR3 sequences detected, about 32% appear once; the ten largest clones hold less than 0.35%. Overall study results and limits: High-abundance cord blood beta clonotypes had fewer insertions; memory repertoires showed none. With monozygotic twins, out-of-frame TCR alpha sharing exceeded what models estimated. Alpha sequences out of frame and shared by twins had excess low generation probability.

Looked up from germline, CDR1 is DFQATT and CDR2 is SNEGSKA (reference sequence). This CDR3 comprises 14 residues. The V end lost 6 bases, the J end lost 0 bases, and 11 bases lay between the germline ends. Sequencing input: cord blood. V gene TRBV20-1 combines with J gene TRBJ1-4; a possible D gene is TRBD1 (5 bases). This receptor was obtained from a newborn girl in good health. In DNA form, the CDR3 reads TGCAGTGCCGCCGCAGGGTCAACTAATGAAAAACTGTTTTTT. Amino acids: CSAAAGSTNEKLFF.